What follows are 19 T cell receptor beta chains derived from one specimen sequenced in a study of circulating CD8 cells and anti-PD-1 response in melanoma. Using about 15 ng of total RNA, TCR libraries were made with the QIAseq Immune Repertoire TCR panel. TCRdb redid the calling of the reads with MiXCR, one entry per CDR3 protein. This table has fewer than 600 distinct CDR3 sequences, 8.5% to 12% appearing once. Sorting of live CD3+CD8+TCRalphabeta+ cells by PD-1 and/or TIGIT gave four subsets. The sequences come from CD8+ T cells from PBMCs, collected at baseline or after one month of anti-PD-1 therapy (not recorded which). These receptors came from a human donor with melanoma.

This clonotype is termed large (0.1 to 1%). The chain recombines TRBV7-9 with TRBJ2-7; D is perhaps TRBD1 or TRBD2 (5 bases each). Germline V lookup: CDR1 SEHNR, CDR2 FQNEAQ (reference sequence). The CDR3 consists of 16 residues. The V end lost 1 base, the J end lost 5 bases, and 18 bases lay between the germline ends. DNA for the CDR3: TGTGCCAGCAGCTTAGTTTTGACGGGGCTTTTGGACGAGCAGTACTTC. This codes for CASSLVLTGLLDEQYF.

This clonotype is large. The chain joins TRBV28 to TRBJ2-2; a weak D match, TRBD2 (8 bases). The CDR3 runs to 16 residues. The V and J ends lost 11 bases and 7 bases respectively, with 26 bases between them. The germline CDR1 and CDR2 sequences are MDHEN and SYDVKM. CDR3 DNA: TGTGCCGGAGGGGGCCCGACGGGAGGGCCCTTCGGGGAGCTGTTTTTT. It codes for CAGGGPTGGPFGELFF.

This clonotype was picked up a small number of times. A much more abundant neighbour one base away suggests this may be a read error. The rearrangement joins TRBV29-1 to TRBJ2-7, with D possibly matching TRBD1 (6 bases). CDR1 is SQVTM and CDR2 is ANQGSEA in the germline V gene. The CDR3 is 10 residues long. DNA of the CDR3: TGCAGCGTCGGACAGACCGAGCAGCACTTC. Its protein product is CSVGQTEQHF.

By frequency in the sample, this clonotype is medium-sized (0.01 to 0.1%). Being one base from a much bigger clone, this may be a read error. The J gene is TRBJ1-2, the V gene TRBV24-1, with D perhaps matching TRBD1 (5 bases). V lost 6 bases to trimming and J lost 2 bases, with 21 bases between them. The length of the CDR3 is 17 residues. Per the germline V gene, CDR1 is KGHDR and CDR2 is SFDVKD. The CDR3 reads CATSKGRGFGGNYGYTF. In DNA, the CDR3 is TGTGCCACCAGTAAAGGACGGGGTTTTGGGGGAAACTATGGCTACACCTTC.

Within the sample, this clonotype is medium-sized. This sequence joins TRBV2 and TRBJ2-2; D is unclear. V gave up 0 bases and J gave up 7 bases, with 9 bases separating them. The CDR3 spans 14 residues. Germline values: CDR1 SNHLY, CDR2 FYNNEI. CDR3 in DNA: TGTGCCAGCAGTGAAGCGCTTCGTATCGGGGAGCTGTTTTTT. Residues: CASSEALRIGELFF.

This clonotype was observed a handful of times. V usage is TRBV5-4 and J usage is TRBJ1-5; D is undetermined. Trimming took off 4 bases at V and 3 bases at J, with 8 bases between the two ends. Germline V lookup: CDR1 SGHNT, CDR2 YYREEE (reference sequence). CDR3 size: 13 residues. Written as DNA, the CDR3 is TGTGCCAGCAGCCCCCAACCCAATCAGCCCCAGCATTTT. Translated: CASSPQPNQPQHF.

The chain is built from TRBV4-3 and TRBJ2-3; 8 nucleotides agree with TRBD2. Trimming at V came to 4 bases and at J to 0 bases, leaving 9 bases not matched to a gene. Germline loops: CDR1 LGHNA, CDR2 YSLEER. This CDR3 region has 17 residues. CDR3: CASSRDGGGTSTDTQYF. The CDR3 bases are TGCGCCAGCAGCCGAGATGGCGGGGGGACTAGCACAGATACGCAGTATTTT.

In its sample, this clonotype ranks as large. The V and J genes are TRBV24-1 and TRBJ2-5, with 7 positions matching TRBD2. Trimming cost V 3 bases and J 2 bases; bases outside gene matches: 8. The CDR3 consists of 16 residues. Germline CDR1 KGHDR, CDR2 SFDVKD. CDR3 loop: CATSDKLAVNQETQYF. CDR3 coding DNA: TGTGCCACCAGTGATAAGCTAGCGGTGAATCAAGAGACCCAGTACTTC.

By sample share, this clonotype is large. The chain is built from TRBV4-1 and TRBJ2-7; a possible D gene is TRBD2 (5 bases). This CDR3 region has 16 residues. Germline assignment: CDR1 MGHRA and CDR2 YSYEKL. Between the trimmed V and J ends, which lost 1 base and 7 bases, there was a span of 20 bases. CDR3 coding DNA: TGCGCCAGCAGCCAAGGGGCTCACCGGGAAGAGCAGGAGCAGTACTTC. Its protein is CASSQGAHREEQEQYF.

Within the sample, this clonotype is large. The rearrangement links TRBV27 to TRBJ2-7, with a weak D call TRBD1 (6 bases). The CDR3 sequence is 13 residues long. V lost 3 bases and J lost 4, with 10 bases in between. The V gene's germline CDR1 is MNHEY and CDR2 SMNVEV (reference sequence). The CDR3 is CASSLGTPYEQYF. For the CDR3, the DNA is TGTGCCAGCAGTTTGGGGACACCTTACGAGCAGTACTTC.

This clonotype is large within its sample. The rearrangement links TRBV29-1 to TRBJ1-2; TRBD1 is a possible D gene (5 bases). This CDR3 spans 13 amino acids. V gave up 0 bases and J gave up 7 bases, with 12 bases separating them. The germline V gene has CDR1 SQVTM and CDR2 ANQGSEA. The CDR3: CSVEDVGEPGYTF. Here the CDR3 DNA reads TGCAGCGTTGAAGACGTAGGGGAGCCTGGCTACACCTTC.

By frequency in the sample, this clonotype is large. This chain uses TRBV28 with TRBJ2-2, with 12 bases identical to TRBD2. The CDR3 spans 17 residues. In germline, CDR1 is MDHEN, CDR2 SYDVKM. Losses at the gene ends were 3 bases for V and 5 bases for J; bases not matched to a gene: 7. DNA of the CDR3: TGTGCCAGCAGTTTCAGACTAGCGGGAGCAGGTACCGGGGAGCTGTTTTTT. Its translation: CASSFRLAGAGTGELFF.

This clonotype is labeled as medium-sized. CDR3 coding DNA: TGTGCCAGCACCCCCATCGCGGCTAGTCTCTCCTACGAGCAGTACTTC. Translation: CASTPIAASLSYEQYF. The chain recombines TRBV28 with TRBJ2-7; D unresolved. V gave up 7 bases and J gave up 0 bases, with 19 bases separating them. CDR3 length: 16 residues. Germline V CDR1 and CDR2: MDHEN, SYDVKM.

This clonotype is classed as medium-sized (0.01 to 0.1%). V and J are TRBV7-2 and TRBJ2-7; no definite D call. The V gene lost 5 bases and the J gene lost 1 base, with 12 bases spanning the gap. CDR3 length: 14 residues. Germline CDR1 reads SGHTA; CDR2 reads FQGNSA. The CDR3 here is CASSPKTLSYEQYF. In nucleotides, the CDR3 is TGTGCCAGCAGCCCCAAAACACTGTCCTACGAGCAGTACTTC.

This clonotype is deemed medium-sized. This chain joins TRBV28 and TRBJ2-3; unclear D gene. V was shortened by 1 base and J by 4 bases, with 24 bases between the two germline ends. Germline CDR1 and CDR2: MDHEN and SYDVKM. The CDR3 extends over 19 amino acids. CDR3 residues: CASSLFGGRSSSVSDTQYF. The CDR3 nucleotides read TGTGCCAGCAGTTTATTCGGCGGTCGTAGTAGTTCTGTTTCAGATACGCAGTATTTT. Combining the CDR3 with reference TRBV28 and TRBJ2-3 gives the whole variable domain DVKVTQSSRYLVKRTGEKVFLECVQDMDHENMFWYRQDPGLGLRLIYFSYDVKMKEKGDIPEGYSVSREKKERFSLILESASTNQTSMYLCASSLFGGRSSSVSDTQYFGPGTRLTVL.

This clonotype is hyperexpanded in the sample. The V and J genes are TRBV28 and TRBJ2-7; D possibly uses TRBD1 or TRBD2 (6 bases each). Looked up from germline, CDR1 is MDHEN and CDR2 is SYDVKM. CDR3 size: 16 residues. V lost 3 bases, J lost 3 bases, and 18 bases lay in between. The CDR3, as DNA: TGTGCCAGCAGTTTGTCGGGGGCCTCGGGGCTCTACGAGCAGTACTTC. Encoded protein: CASSLSGASGLYEQYF.

The chain combines TRBV14 with TRBJ2-7; D may correspond to TRBD1 or TRBD2 (5 bases each). V gave up 0 bases and J gave up 7 bases, with 19 bases separating them. This CDR3 has 16 residues. Germline CDR1 reads SGHDN; CDR2 reads FVKESK. The DNA of the CDR3 is TGTGCCAGCAGCCAAGATTTTGGCAGGGACCAGTGGGAGCAGTACTTC. Translated: CASSQDFGRDQWEQYF.

By share of the sample, this clonotype is medium-sized. The chain recombines TRBV29-1 with TRBJ1-2; D not resolved. Germline V gives CDR1 SQVTM, CDR2 ANQGSEA. The V gene lost 3 bases and the J gene lost 5 bases, with 10 bases spanning the gap. The CDR3 consists of 12 residues. CDR3 nucleotides: TGCAGCGTTGAGGCGCAAATTTATGGCTACACCTTC. The encoded protein is CSVEAQIYGYTF.

By share of the sample, this clonotype is medium-sized. The chain has TRBV28 and TRBJ2-1; D is unclear. CDR1 and CDR2 (germline): MDHEN, SYDVKM. The germline V and J ends were trimmed by 5 bases and 0 bases, with 20 bases remaining between them. The CDR3 contains 18 residues. CDR3: CASSPLASTQSSYNEQFF. CDR3 DNA sequence: TGTGCCAGCAGTCCCCTGGCTTCGACACAAAGCTCCTACAATGAGCAGTTCTTC.